The rows below give T cell receptor beta chains drawn from one sample of a study of immune evolution from preneoplasia to lung adenocarcinoma. Libraries were prepared by immunoSEQ multiplex PCR; TCRdb keeps only in-frame clonotypes and omits some of them. The table includes around 13,000 clones, 80% detected once. Input material: FFPE minimally invasive lung adenocarcinoma tissue. All receptors come from a person aged 65 to 85 with lung adenocarcinoma. CDR3s include the opening cysteine and the closing phenylalanine or tryptophan. A D gene is named only where the DNA matches it firmly. Size values are once, few and many counts, or a class for expanded clones, and some rows have none.

-	TRBJ1-4	TRBV18	-	TGTGCCAGCTCACCAGAGGGGCCGCAATTTGAAAAACTGTTTTTT	CASSPEGPQFEKLFF
few	TRBJ2-1	TRBV21-1	-	TGTGCCAGCAGCAGCCCAGCGGGGGGGCCAGAGCAGTTCTTC	CASSSPAGGPEQFF
-	TRBJ1-1	TRBV5-1	-	TGCGCCAGCAGCCCAGATCGGGGGGTTGCTTTCTTT	CASSPDRGVAFF
few	TRBJ1-4	TRBV28	-	TGTGCCAGCAGTGTGGGACGGCTTAATGAAAAACTGTTTTTT	CASSVGRLNEKLFF
-	TRBJ1-1	TRBV28	TRBD1	TGTGCCACCAACAGGGGCCCTGAAGCTTTCTTT	CATNRGPEAFF
-	TRBJ2-2	TRBV7-8	TRBD1	TGTGCCAGCAGCTTAGGAGGGGGCGCGAACACCGGGGAGCTGTTTTTT	CASSLGGGANTGELFF
-	TRBJ2-1	TRBV5-1	-	TGCGCCAGCAGCTTGCCCGGGGACAATGAGCAGTTCTTC	CASSLPGDNEQFF
-	TRBJ2-3	TRBV11-2	-	TGTGCCAGCAGCTTAGACTTGGGGGGGGCGTACACAGATACGCAGTATTTT	CASSLDLGGAYTDTQYF
-	TRBJ2-1	TRBV11-3	-	TGTGCCAGCAGCTTAGACGGCGGAGCCTCCTACAATGAGCAGTTCTTC	CASSLDGGASYNEQFF
-	TRBJ2-7	TRBV7-2	TRBD2	TGTGCCAGCAGCTTCCTTGCTAGCGGGTTTTCCTACGAGCAGTACTTC	CASSFLASGFSYEQYF
-	TRBJ1-1	TRBV10-3	-	TGTGCCATCAGTGCAGGGTTCGGGACGAACACTGAAGCTTTCTTT	CAISAGFGTNTEAFF
-	TRBJ2-5	TRBV7-2	-	TGTGCCAGCAGCTTAGGTGGGGCCGTTGAACAGACCCAGTACTTC	CASSLGGAVEQTQYF
-	TRBJ2-7	TRBV10-2	TRBD1	TGCGCCAGCAGGGGACAGGGGCCTGAGGGGTACTTC	CASRGQGPEGYF
medium-sized	TRBJ1-1	TRBV27	-	TGTGCCAGCAGTCCTCCCGGGACGGTTGATGCTTTCTTT	CASSPPGTVDAFF
once	TRBJ1-2	TRBV11-2	-	TGTGCCAGCAGCTTAGGACATCTAGCTAACTATGGCTACACCTTC	CASSLGHLANYGYTF
few	TRBJ2-7	TRBV7-3	-	TGTGCCAGCAGCTTATGGGCGTCCTACGAGCAGTACTTC	CASSLWASYEQYF
-	TRBJ2-7	TRBV6-5	-	TGTGCCGCGGGGCGGCAGGGGTACGAGCAGTACTTC	CAAGRQGYEQYF
-	TRBJ2-2	TRBV7-9	-	TGTGCCAGCAGCGTAACCCCTGCCGGTTATTTAGTGGCCGGGGAGCTGTTTTTT	CASSVTPAGYLVAGELFF
-	TRBJ2-2	TRBV11-2	-	TGTGCCAGTGAAGTGGGAAACACCGGGGAGCTGTTTTTT	CASEVGNTGELFF
-	TRBJ2-1	TRBV9	-	TGTGCCAGCAGCGTAGGGACTTCGACCTACAATGAGCAGTTCTTC	CASSVGTSTYNEQFF
-	TRBJ2-5	TRBV7-7	-	TGTGCTAGCAGCCGCAACGCCGGGGGAGAGACCCAGTACTTC	CASSRNAGGETQYF
-	TRBJ2-3	TRBV7-3	-	TGTGCCAGCAGCGCGACAGGGAGGGTGGATACGCAGTATTTT	CASSATGRVDTQYF
-	TRBJ1-2	TRBV5-8	-	TGTGCCAGCAGCTTGGGTCAGGTCAACTATGGCTACACCTTC	CASSLGQVNYGYTF
-	TRBJ1-1	TRBV30	-	TGTGCCTGGAGTCTATCCCTGGTGCCAGGATACACTGAAGCTTTCTTT	CAWSLSLVPGYTEAFF
-	TRBJ1-4	TRBV4-1	-	TGCGCCAGCAGCCAAGATTACTCTCAGGAAAAACTGTTTTTT	CASSQDYSQEKLFF
-	TRBJ1-1	TRBV27	-	TGTGCCAGCATAAAGTTAGGGGTTGTCCCTGAAGCTTTCTTT	CASIKLGVVPEAFF
-	TRBJ1-6	TRBV5-1	TRBD1	TGCGCCAGCAGCTTGAGTCAGGCGGGACAGGGAAATTCACCCCTCCACTTT	CASSLSQAGQGNSPLHF
-	TRBJ2-1	TRBV25-1	TRBD2	TGTGCCAGCAGTGAAATACTAGGGACTATCAATGAGCAGTTCTTC	CASSEILGTINEQFF
-	TRBJ2-2	TRBV6-4	TRBD1	TGTGCCAGTACTCCGGGACAGGCAAAGGGGGAGCTGTTTTTT	CASTPGQAKGELFF
once	TRBJ2-6	TRBV15	-	TGTGCCACCAGCAGAGATAAGGCTGGGGCCAACGTCCTGACTTTC	CATSRDKAGANVLTF
-	TRBJ1-4	TRBV27	-	TGTGCCAGCAGTTTAGTAGGGAATGAAAAACTGTTTTTT	CASSLVGNEKLFF
-	TRBJ2-2	TRBV23-1	TRBD1	TGCGCCAGCAGTCAAGGGGACAGGAACACCGGGGAGCTGTTTTTT	CASSQGDRNTGELFF
-	TRBJ1-5	TRBV7-8	-	TGTGCCAGCAGCTTAGGCTCTCGGAATAGCAATCAGCCCCAGCATTTT	CASSLGSRNSNQPQHF
few	TRBJ1-6	TRBV30	-	TGTGCCTGTGCGGGGGCCGCCTATAATTCACCCCTCCACTTT	CACAGAAYNSPLHF
-	TRBJ1-4	TRBV25-1	-	TGTGCCAGCAGTGCCTTACGGGACATTAATGAAAAACTGTTTTTT	CASSALRDINEKLFF
-	TRBJ2-2	TRBV18	-	TGTGCCAGCTCACCCCTCGGGGGGAACACCGGGGAGCTGTTTTTT	CASSPLGGNTGELFF
-	TRBJ1-2	TRBV5-4	TRBD1	TGTGCCAGCAGCACCCGGGACAGGGGAGGCGAGGATGGCTACACCTTC	CASSTRDRGGEDGYTF
-	TRBJ1-5	TRBV19	-	TGTGCCAGTAGCCGACAGGTGGATCGTGAACCCCAGCATTTT	CASSRQVDREPQHF
-	TRBJ2-7	TRBV19	TRBD1	TGTGCCAGTAGTTTAGGGACAGGGGCCACCTACGAGCAGTACTTC	CASSLGTGATYEQYF
-	TRBJ1-4	TRBV28	-	TGTGCCACTAGGACGGGAGCTAATGAAAAACTGTTTTTT	CATRTGANEKLFF
few	TRBJ2-1	TRBV19	TRBD2	TGTGCCAGTAACCCCGGGCTAGCGGGCTACAATGAGCAGTTCTTC	CASNPGLAGYNEQFF